This TCR beta chain was found in a study of CD8+CD57+ T cells in acquired aplastic anemia (dated by TCRdb to 2016 to 2018). About the study as a whole: A mean of approximately 3 ug of DNA, ranging from roughly 0.2 to 30 ug, was extracted from sorted CD4+ and CD8+ cells. Broad study findings and their caveats: Around 28 CD8+ CDR3 sequences were found to be shared between patients and controls, but these sequences appeared to be highly expressed in patients and within the immunodominant clones of the patients. CD8+ Simpson's diversity did not differ significantly between patients and healthy controls (P=0.060).

Unmatched junction bases come to 8, with V trimmed by 2 bases and J by 4 bases. The CDR3 starts with the cysteine, ends with the phenylalanine, and has 17 residues. Solely the CDR3 DNA is kept, with 51 bases framed from the first base. The germline V gene (reference sequence) gives CDR1 as SEHNR and CDR2 as FQNEAQ. In this study, sorted CD4+ and CD8+ T cells from the blood of healthy subjects and of severe aplastic anemia patients had their TCR repertoires deep-sequenced. Ficoll-Paque density gradient centrifugation was used to isolate peripheral blood mononuclear cells. Before DNA extraction, CD4+ and CD8+ T cells were sorted with FACS or magnetic beads. Profiling of TCR beta VDJ combinations and CDR3 sequences used genomic DNA as the template. An Illumina HiSeq 2000 was the platform used for TCR repertoire sequencing. As for the authors' bioinformatics: Repertoire assessment relied on Simpson's diversity index, CDR3 size and DJ length profiles, and TRBV/TRBJ rearrangement plots. The immunodominant clone was defined as the most abundant DNA sequence in deep sequencing data. CDR3 amino acid sequences were checked for sharing across subjects and were also compared against the VDJdb database and published repertoires. TCRdb redid the processing of the public reads, applying fastp at Q25 and MiXCR, and retained in-frame beta chains. Rows merge per CDR3 protein into single entries with the most common DNA and genes. The V and J calls were not made by the authors but by TCRdb's processing. This sample has a few hundred thousand distinct CDR3 sequences in its table, and around three fifths of those were observed once. Around 7.6% of the sample comes from the top ten.

This clonotype has at least ten counts. Its target antigen remains unknown. Qualities for individual bases were not recorded, and no much larger clone is one base off. Recombination connected TRBV7-9 to TRBJ2-1; 10 bases in between match TRBD1. The specimen was sorted CD4+, CD8+, or CD8+CD57+ T cells (not recorded which) from PBMCs. This TCR came from a human donor with severe aplastic anemia or a healthy control (not recorded which). The encoded CDR3 is CASSLMGAGQGYNEQFF. The nucleotide sequence is TGTGCCAGCAGCTTAATGGGTGCGGGACAGGGGTACAATGAGCAGTTCTTC.